The entry below gives a single T cell receptor beta chain sequence along with its context. What it binds is unknown. CDR1 SGDLS and CDR2 YYNGEE come from the germline V gene. The CDR3 runs 17 residues. Losses at the gene ends were 4 bases for V and 2 bases for J; bases not matched to a gene: 10. These data come from a study of shared clonotypes between healthy human individuals. In the study overall: The cohort comprised two women and a few men. Their ages spanned 18 to 49 years. Study-wide findings and caveats: Naive CD4 clonotype sharing across several donors was approximately 5%.

As defined, naive CD8 cells were CD45RO-negative and positively selected for CCR7, with terminally differentiated effector memory CD45RA+ cells excluded. The study drew all its donors from Caucasian adults living in Nashville, Tennessee. TCRdb's copy holds only in-frame clones and misses some; the assay was immunoSEQ multiplex PCR. Seen here are about 680,000 clones, under 95% observed once, and the top ten hold 20% to 25%. The rearrangement joins TRBV9 to TRBJ2-1, with TRBD2 matching 9 bases. The receptor's source is a young man in good health. Sequences were obtained from naive CD8+ T cells sorted from blood. The CDR3 bases are TGTGCCAGCAGCCCCCACCAACTAGCGGGCACCTACAATGAGCAGTTCTTC. Translation gives CASSPHQLAGTYNEQFF.